This T cell receptor beta chain stems from a study of early T cells in non-severe SARS-CoV-2 infection. This clonotype was observed a few times. TCRdb re-analysed the 5' RACE reads in MiXCR, keeping a single row per CDR3 protein. Of tens of thousands of distinct CDR3 sequences listed, roughly 16% are singletons. CDR1 is MDHEN, CDR2 SYDVKM, per germline. The length of the CDR3 is 18 residues. V lost 3 bases to trimming and J lost 0 bases, with 18 bases between them. The TCR comes from an adult who was a healthcare worker with PCR-confirmed SARS-CoV-2 infection or an uninfected control (not recorded which). The chain recombines TRBV28 with TRBJ1-5, with D perhaps TRBD1 (5 bases). Source: whole blood, taken at baseline. The CDR3 bases are TGTGCCAGCAGTTTTGGAATGGGGCTTCCCTATAGCAATCAGCCCCAGCATTTT. Its protein product is CASSFGMGLPYSNQPQHF.